The 26 T cell receptor beta chains in this list originate from one sample, sequenced in a study of CD8 T cells in ankylosing spondylitis. These receptors are not linked to any known antigen. TCRdb independently ran MiXCR on the 5' RACE reads; one entry per CDR3 protein. The sample comprises roughly 220,000 distinct CDR3 sequences, around 20% of which are singletons, and about 44% rests with the top ten. Study-level results: Within ankylosing spondylitis blood, a TCR beta motif made up of seven to nine highly homologous variants appeared to be characteristic.

Sequenced: blood, either unsorted or a sorted T cell fraction (not recorded which). The receptors derive from a male donor with ankylosing spondylitis.

The genes are TRBV3-1 and TRBJ2-1; D ambiguous. Trimming took off 3 bases at V and 8 bases at J, with 8 bases between the two ends. The CDR3 runs 12 residues. Germline V gene sequence: CDR1 LGHDT, CDR2 YNNKEL (reference sequence). The CDR3 sequence is CASSQWSDEQFF. DNA for the CDR3: TGTGCCAGCAGCCAGTGGAGCGATGAGCAGTTCTTC.

This clonotype came up a few times. J is TRBJ2-7 and V is TRBV12-3 or TRBV12-4; 10 nucleotides line up with TRBD1. V shed 1 base and J 0 bases; nucleotides not matched to a gene: 6. This CDR3 is built from 17 residues. The CDR3 loop is CASSLDKTGGNSYEQYF. As DNA, the CDR3 is TGTGCCAGCAGTTTAGATAAGACAGGGGGCAACTCCTACGAGCAGTACTTC.

The chain has TRBV6-5 and TRBJ1-3; 7 bases are shared with TRBD1. The germline CDR1 and CDR2 sequences are MNHEY and SVGAGI. This CDR3 region has 16 residues. After removal of 4 bases from V and 3 bases from J, the junction contained 9 bases not matched to a gene. CDR3 protein: CASSFSGTEIGNTIYF. The DNA for the CDR3 is TGTGCCAGCAGTTTCTCCGGGACAGAGATTGGAAACACCATATATTTT.

This clonotype was seen more than once but under ten times. The J gene is TRBJ2-3, the V gene TRBV2; D unresolved. Looked up from germline, CDR1 is SNHLY and CDR2 is FYNNEI. Trimming took off 1 base at V and 3 bases at J, with 8 bases between the two ends. CDR3 length: 14 amino acids. Here the CDR3 reads CASSEVTETDTQYF. The DNA of the CDR3 is TGTGCCAGCAGTGAAGTCACAGAAACAGATACGCAGTATTTT.

The chain is built from TRBV7-6 and TRBJ2-7; D may match TRBD1 or TRBD2 (5 bases each). V was shortened by 4 bases and J by 3 bases, with 16 bases between the two germline ends. Germline V lookup: CDR1 SGHVS, CDR2 FNYEAQ. The CDR3 sequence is 15 residues long. In nucleotides, the CDR3 is TGTGCCAGCAGCTCAACCAGTGAGGGGAGCTACGAGCAGTACTTC. This gives the protein CASSSTSEGSYEQYF. The variable domain in full, completed from reference TRBV7-6 and TRBJ2-7, reads GAGVSQSPRYKVTKRGQDVALRCDPISGHVSLYWYRQALGQGPEFLTYFNYEAQQDKSGLPNDRFSAERPEGSISTLTIQRTEQRDSAMYRCASSSTSEGSYEQYFGPGTRLTVT.

This clonotype was seen a few times. This sequence joins TRBV9 and TRBJ1-3; D possibly corresponds to TRBD1 (5 bases). The germline V and J ends were trimmed by 2 bases and 4 bases, with 16 bases remaining between them. In germline, CDR1 is SGDLS, CDR2 YYNGEE. CDR3 length equals 16 residues. This CDR3 is CASSVDLGGEGNTIYF. DNA of the CDR3: TGTGCCAGCAGCGTCGACCTGGGGGGTGAAGGAAACACCATATATTTT.

The gene calls are TRBV11-2 and TRBJ1-3; the D is unclear. CDR1 SGHAT and CDR2 FQNNGV come from the germline V gene. CDR3 length equals 15 residues. Trimming took 0 bases from V and 3 from J, leaving 9 bases between them. CDR3 DNA sequence: TGTGCCAGCAGCTTAGATTTCGGGGATGGAAACACCATATATTTT. Protein: CASSLDFGDGNTIYF. Variable domain in full (rest from reference TRBV11-2 and TRBJ1-3): EAGVAQSPRYKIIEKRQSVAFWCNPISGHATLYWYQQILGQGPKLLIQFQNNGVVDDSQLPKDRFSAERLKGVDSTLKIQPAKLEDSAVYLCASSLDFGDGNTIYFGEGSWLTVV.

This chain connects TRBV6-1 to TRBJ1-4; no clear D. Trimming removed 6 bases at V and 0 bases at J, with 8 bases between. The CDR3 contains 14 residues. Germline values: CDR1 MNHNS, CDR2 SASEGT. CDR3 amino acids: CASSTLATNEKLFF. CDR3 DNA: TGTGCCAGCAGCACCCTTGCAACTAATGAAAAACTGTTTTTT.

The rearrangement links TRBV4-3 to TRBJ2-7; unclear D gene. The V gene lost 0 bases and the J gene lost 3 bases, with 9 bases spanning the gap. CDR1 is LGHNA and CDR2 is YSLEER in the germline V gene. The CDR3 runs to 14 residues. The CDR3 DNA sequence: TGCGCCAGCAGCCAAGAACGGCTATACTACGAGCAGTACTTC. Its protein product is CASSQERLYYEQYF.

This chain links TRBV28 with TRBJ1-2, with D uncertain. V was shortened by 7 bases and J by 4 bases, with 13 bases between the two germline ends. CDR3 length: 13 amino acids. Germline V lookup: CDR1 MDHEN, CDR2 SYDVKM. The DNA of the CDR3 is TGTGCCAGCACACCCTCAGACGGCTATGGCTACACCTTC. Its translation is CASTPSDGYGYTF.

This clonotype has just a few counts. The V and J genes are TRBV4-3 and TRBJ2-7; D gene unclear. Trimming left V 0 bases short and J 3 bases short, with 21 bases between. Germline-derived CDR1 and CDR2 are LGHNA and YSLEER. The CDR3 length is 18 residues. CDR3 sequence reads: CASSQESRWEDAVYEQYF. As DNA, the CDR3 is TGCGCCAGCAGCCAAGAAAGTCGCTGGGAAGATGCAGTCTACGAGCAGTACTTC.

This clonotype appeared many times. The chain links TRBV29-1 to TRBJ2-5, with 7 bases lining up with TRBD2. The CDR3 contains 13 residues. CDR1 is SQVTM, CDR2 ANQGSEA, per germline. J was trimmed by 4 bases and V by 1 base; bases with no gene match: 3. The chain's CDR3 is CSVEVPSGETQYF. CDR3 sequence (DNA): TGCAGCGTTGAAGTCCCTAGCGGAGAGACCCAGTACTTC.

The chain employs TRBV5-1 and TRBJ2-5; D may be TRBD2 (5 bases). This CDR3 contains 14 residues. The germline V gene encodes CDR1 SGHRS and CDR2 YFSETQ. V lost 0 bases and J lost 5, with 11 bases in between. DNA for the CDR3: TGCGCCAGCAGCTTGGAGGCGTGGGAGGAGACCCAGTACTTC. It yields the protein CASSLEAWEETQYF.

This clonotype occurred many times. CDR3 residues: CASSLRTDAYYEQYF. DNA of the CDR3: TGTGCCAGCAGTTTAAGGACAGATGCCTACTACGAGCAGTACTTC. This sequence joins TRBV12-3 or TRBV12-4 and TRBJ2-7; tentative D call: TRBD1 (6 bases). Trimming removed 2 bases at V and 3 bases at J, with 14 bases between. The CDR3 has 15 amino acids.

The chain has TRBV29-1 and TRBJ2-5, with D hard to call. Trimming pared 2 bases from V and 5 bases from J, leaving 18 bases between. The germline V gene has CDR1 SQVTM and CDR2 ANQGSEA. This CDR3 comprises 15 residues. CDR3 in amino acids: CSVEFPGISIETQYF. For the CDR3, the DNA is TGCAGCGTTGAATTCCCAGGAATCTCTATCGAGACCCAGTACTTC.

The rearrangement joins TRBV7-9 to TRBJ1-1; D is unclear. The CDR3 is made up of 13 amino acids. Germline loops: CDR1 SEHNR, CDR2 FQNEAQ (reference sequence). Between the trimmed V and J ends, which lost 5 bases and 3 bases, there was a span of 10 bases. CDR3 protein: CASSDPTDTEAFF. For the CDR3, the DNA is TGTGCCAGCAGCGACCCGACGGACACTGAAGCTTTCTTT.

In this sample, this clonotype turned up many times. V gene TRBV12-3 or TRBV12-4 combines with J gene TRBJ2-7, with 9 bases lining up with TRBD2. This CDR3 contains 15 residues. V was pared by 5 bases and J by 2 bases, with 7 bases of the junction left unmatched. The CDR3 DNA is TGTGCCAGCAGTCCTCCGCTAGCGGGAACCTACGAGCAGTACTTC. It translates to CASSPPLAGTYEQYF.

This chain uses TRBV13 with TRBJ1-6; 7 nucleotides line up with TRBD1. The CDR3 sequence is 13 residues long. The V and J ends lost 5 bases and 10 bases, in that order; junction bases with no gene match: 5. Germline CDR1 is PRHDT and CDR2 is FYEKMQ (reference sequence). The CDR3 loop reads CASSHGTESPLHF. CDR3 nucleotides: TGTGCCAGCAGCCACGGGACAGAGTCACCCCTCCACTTT. Looking up the rest from reference TRBV13 and TRBJ1-6 gives the full variable domain: AAGVIQSPRHLIKEKRETATLKCYPIPRHDTVYWYQQGPGQDPQFLISFYEKMQSDKGSIPDRFSAQQFSDYHSELNMSSLELGDSALYFCASSHGTESPLHFGNGTRLTVT.

The chain uses TRBV27 and TRBJ1-5, with unresolved D. Between the trimmed V and J ends, which lost 1 base and 0 bases, there was a span of 4 bases. Germline CDR1 MNHEY, CDR2 SMNVEV (reference sequence). This CDR3 is built from 14 residues. This chain's CDR3 is CASSLFNSNQPQHF. The CDR3 nucleotides read TGTGCCAGCAGTTTATTTAATAGCAATCAGCCCCAGCATTTT.

The chain links TRBV20-1 to TRBJ1-1, with D possibly matching TRBD1 (5 bases). Germline V gene lookup returns CDR1 DFQATT and CDR2 SNEGSKA (reference sequence). Trimming stripped 4 bases from V and 3 bases from J, with 9 bases between. CDR3 length: 12 residues. Here the CDR3 reads CSAKVGDTEAFF. The CDR3 region has the DNA TGCAGTGCTAAGGTGGGGGACACTGAAGCTTTCTTT.

The V and J genes are TRBV27 and TRBJ1-1; 7 bases are shared with TRBD1. The germline V gene encodes CDR1 MNHEY and CDR2 SMNVEV (reference sequence). Losses at the gene ends were 3 bases for V and 3 bases for J; bases not matched to a gene: 4. The CDR3 runs to 14 residues. The CDR3 DNA reads TGTGCCAGCAGTTTGAAGGGGGCGCACACTGAAGCTTTCTTT. Encoded protein: CASSLKGAHTEAFF.

J is TRBJ1-1 and V is TRBV5-6, with a tentative D call TRBD1 (5 bases). From germline, CDR1 is SGHDT and CDR2 YYEEEE. V dropped 5 bases and J dropped 8 bases, with 19 bases sitting between them. The CDR3 has 14 amino acids. CDR3 nucleotides: TGTGCCAGCAGAACGGATCGTAGGACATCGGAAGCTTTCTTT. It encodes CASRTDRRTSEAFF.

The chain links TRBV11-2 to TRBJ1-2; D uncertain. CDR1 and CDR2 from the germline V gene are SGHAT and FQNNGV. V lost 5 bases, J lost 7 bases, and 23 bases lay in between. The CDR3 spans 16 residues. The CDR3: CASSLIVSPTAFGYTF. The DNA for the CDR3 is TGTGCCAGCAGCCTGATCGTGAGCCCCACAGCCTTTGGCTACACCTTC.

V is TRBV27 and J is TRBJ2-1; tentatively, D is TRBD1 (5 bases). The CDR3 has 17 residues. Trimming pared 5 bases from V and 2 bases from J, leaving 19 bases between. The germline gives CDR1 MNHEY, CDR2 SMNVEV (reference sequence). The CDR3 DNA follows: TGTGCCAGCAGTCTAAAGGGGCTAAGCCCACCCTACAATGAGCAGTTCTTC. This sequence encodes CASSLKGLSPPYNEQFF.

This clonotype was seen a handful of times. The V and J genes are TRBV5-1 and TRBJ2-3, with 7 bases fitting TRBD2. The CDR3 consists of 16 residues. The V gene end was trimmed by 0 bases and the J gene end by 3 bases; junction bases not matched to a gene: 7. The germline gives CDR1 SGHRS, CDR2 YFSETQ. CDR3 loop: CASSLGAGVTTDTQYF. The CDR3, as DNA: TGCGCCAGCAGCTTGGGCGCGGGAGTCACGACAGATACGCAGTATTTT.

The gene calls are TRBV7-6 and TRBJ2-5, with 8 nucleotides matching TRBD2. With V trimmed by 7 bases and J by 4 bases, 11 bases remained unmatched. Germline CDR1 SGHVS, CDR2 FNYEAQ. This CDR3 has 15 residues. The CDR3 loop is CASTPSGGLGETQYF. The CDR3 DNA reads TGTGCCAGCACTCCCAGCGGGGGTTTAGGAGAGACCCAGTACTTC. Looking up the rest from reference TRBV7-6 and TRBJ2-5 gives the full variable domain: GAGVSQSPRYKVTKRGQDVALRCDPISGHVSLYWYRQALGQGPEFLTYFNYEAQQDKSGLPNDRFSAERPEGSISTLTIQRTEQRDSAMYRCASTPSGGLGETQYFGPGTRLLVL.